What follows are 12 T cell receptor beta chains derived from one specimen sequenced in a study of patients and donors after allogeneic stem cell transplantation. Using its own MiXCR run on the RT-PCR reads, TCRdb lists one record per CDR3 protein. This table has over 400,000 distinct CDR3 sequences, roughly 16% appearing once. Source material: blood, either unsorted or a sorted T cell fraction (not recorded which). These receptors came from a human donor who was either an allogeneic HSCT recipient or a stem cell or donor lymphocyte infusion donor (not recorded which). It is not recorded whose cells these are; they may come from a transplant donor.

This clonotype has just a few counts. The chain has TRBV11-2 and TRBJ1-1; D might be TRBD1 (5 bases). Per germline, CDR1 SGHAT and CDR2 FQNNGV. Trimming left V 2 bases short and J 7 bases short, with 11 bases between. The CDR3 covers 13 residues. CDR3 nucleotide sequence: TGTGCCAGCAGCTTACCGTGGGGGATTGAAGCTTTCTTT. This encodes CASSLPWGIEAFF.

This chain uses TRBV20-1 with TRBJ1-5; 7 bases are a match to TRBD1. J gave up 4 bases and V 7 bases, and 13 bases lay outside the gene matches. The CDR3 has 15 amino acids. CDR1 is DFQATT and CDR2 is SNEGSKA in the germline V gene (reference sequence). The CDR3 nucleotides read TGCAGTGGGTATCGACAGGGCGGAAGAAATCAGCCCCAGCATTTT. Its protein is CSGYRQGGRNQPQHF.

There are many counts of this clonotype. V and J are TRBV12-3 or TRBV12-4 and TRBJ1-1, with 8 bases fitting TRBD1. After removal of 3 bases from V and 2 bases from J, the junction contained 5 bases not matched to a gene. The CDR3 totals 15 residues. The CDR3 loop reads CASSFRQGKNTEAFF. The CDR3 bases are TGTGCCAGCAGTTTTAGACAGGGGAAAAACACTGAAGCTTTCTTT.

This clonotype was recorded at least ten times. The genes are TRBV20-1 and TRBJ1-1; D might be TRBD1 (6 bases). Trimming took 1 base from V and 3 from J, leaving 15 bases between them. CDR3 length: 15 amino acids. From germline, CDR1 is DFQATT and CDR2 SNEGSKA (reference sequence). The CDR3 loop is CSARVWSGVDTEAFF. CDR3 DNA sequence: TGCAGTGCTAGAGTGTGGTCAGGGGTCGACACTGAAGCTTTCTTT.

V gene TRBV3-1 combines with J gene TRBJ2-2; D ambiguous. Deletions cut 5 bases from V and 7 bases from J, with 8 bases between. The CDR3 covers 12 residues. Germline V lookup: CDR1 LGHDT, CDR2 YNNKEL (reference sequence). CDR3 nucleotides: TGTGCCAGCAGCTTCCGCATCGGGGAGCTGTTTTTT. Translation: CASSFRIGELFF. The whole variable domain, remainder taken from reference TRBV3-1 and TRBJ2-2, is DTAVSQTPKYLVTQMGNDKSIKCEQNLGHDTMYWYKQDSKKFLKIMFSYNNKELIINETVPNRFSPKSPDKAHLNLHINSLELGDSAVYFCASSFRIGELFFGEGSRLTVL.

CDR3 DNA: TGTGCCACCAGTGTCGACAGGGAGCACTATAGCAATCAGCCCCAGCATTTT. This codes for CATSVDREHYSNQPQHF. The chain recombines TRBV24-1 with TRBJ1-5, with TRBD1 matching 7 bases. There are 17 residues in the CDR3. V dropped 5 bases and J dropped 0; count of bases not matched to a gene: 9. From germline, CDR1 is KGHDR and CDR2 SFDVKD.

There are a few counts of this clonotype. The chain is built from TRBV19 and TRBJ2-1; 15 bases fit TRBD2. The CDR3 is 15 amino acids. The germline CDR1 and CDR2 sequences are LNHDA and SQIVND (reference sequence). The V segment lost 6 bases and the J segment 8 bases; nucleotides outside the gene matches: 5. The CDR3 DNA reads TGTGCCAGTAGGCGGACTAGCGGGGGGGGTGATGAGCAGTTCTTC. Its translation: CASRRTSGGGDEQFF. The full variable domain, completed using reference TRBV19 and TRBJ2-1, is DGGITQSPKYLFRKEGQNVTLSCEQNLNHDAMYWYRQDPGQGLRLIYYSQIVNDFQKGDIAEGYSVSREKKESFPLTVTSAQKNPTAFYLCASRRTSGGGDEQFFGPGTRLTVL.

There are a few counts of this clonotype. DNA for the CDR3: TGCAGTGCTAGTGGGTCGGGCAGGGATCAGCCCCAGCATTTT. It yields the protein CSASGSGRDQPQHF. The chain employs TRBV20-1 and TRBJ1-5; tentatively, D is TRBD1 (5 bases). V lost 3 bases, J lost 5 bases, and 14 bases lay in between. Germline CDR1 is DFQATT and CDR2 is SNEGSKA (reference sequence). The CDR3 runs 14 residues.

V is TRBV5-1 and J is TRBJ2-5; D gene uncertain. The CDR3 sequence is 15 residues long. V gave up 0 bases and J gave up 0 bases, with 9 bases separating them. CDR1 and CDR2 from the germline V gene are SGHRS and YFSETQ. CDR3 amino acids: CASSLVNRDQETQYF. DNA for the CDR3: TGCGCCAGCAGCTTGGTGAACCGGGACCAAGAGACCCAGTACTTC.

This chain uses TRBV6-5 with TRBJ1-1; the D is unclear. V lost 2 bases to trimming and J lost 4 bases, with 5 bases between them. This CDR3 has 12 residues. Germline values: CDR1 MNHEY, CDR2 SVGAGI. CDR3 nucleotides: TGTGCCAGCAGTTACACCCCCACTGAAGCTTTCTTT. Its translation: CASSYTPTEAFF.

V is TRBV10-3 and J is TRBJ1-5; the D gene is possibly TRBD1 (5 bases). The CDR3 extends over 15 amino acids. The V gene lost 6 bases and the J gene lost 1 base, with 13 bases spanning the gap. Per germline, CDR1 ENHRY and CDR2 SYGVKD. The CDR3 DNA follows: TGTGCCATCAGGTTCTCCGGGGACAGCAATCAGCCCCAGCATTTT. Residues: CAIRFSGDSNQPQHF.

CDR3 protein: CASSQSGTNEQFF. The CDR3 nucleotides are TGTGCCAGCAGCCAGTCGGGAACCAATGAGCAGTTCTTC. The chain combines TRBV3-1 with TRBJ2-1; possibly TRBD2 for D (5 bases). CDR1 and CDR2 (germline): LGHDT, YNNKEL (reference sequence). The V end lost 3 bases, the J end lost 6 bases, and 9 bases lay between the germline ends. This CDR3 has 13 amino acids.